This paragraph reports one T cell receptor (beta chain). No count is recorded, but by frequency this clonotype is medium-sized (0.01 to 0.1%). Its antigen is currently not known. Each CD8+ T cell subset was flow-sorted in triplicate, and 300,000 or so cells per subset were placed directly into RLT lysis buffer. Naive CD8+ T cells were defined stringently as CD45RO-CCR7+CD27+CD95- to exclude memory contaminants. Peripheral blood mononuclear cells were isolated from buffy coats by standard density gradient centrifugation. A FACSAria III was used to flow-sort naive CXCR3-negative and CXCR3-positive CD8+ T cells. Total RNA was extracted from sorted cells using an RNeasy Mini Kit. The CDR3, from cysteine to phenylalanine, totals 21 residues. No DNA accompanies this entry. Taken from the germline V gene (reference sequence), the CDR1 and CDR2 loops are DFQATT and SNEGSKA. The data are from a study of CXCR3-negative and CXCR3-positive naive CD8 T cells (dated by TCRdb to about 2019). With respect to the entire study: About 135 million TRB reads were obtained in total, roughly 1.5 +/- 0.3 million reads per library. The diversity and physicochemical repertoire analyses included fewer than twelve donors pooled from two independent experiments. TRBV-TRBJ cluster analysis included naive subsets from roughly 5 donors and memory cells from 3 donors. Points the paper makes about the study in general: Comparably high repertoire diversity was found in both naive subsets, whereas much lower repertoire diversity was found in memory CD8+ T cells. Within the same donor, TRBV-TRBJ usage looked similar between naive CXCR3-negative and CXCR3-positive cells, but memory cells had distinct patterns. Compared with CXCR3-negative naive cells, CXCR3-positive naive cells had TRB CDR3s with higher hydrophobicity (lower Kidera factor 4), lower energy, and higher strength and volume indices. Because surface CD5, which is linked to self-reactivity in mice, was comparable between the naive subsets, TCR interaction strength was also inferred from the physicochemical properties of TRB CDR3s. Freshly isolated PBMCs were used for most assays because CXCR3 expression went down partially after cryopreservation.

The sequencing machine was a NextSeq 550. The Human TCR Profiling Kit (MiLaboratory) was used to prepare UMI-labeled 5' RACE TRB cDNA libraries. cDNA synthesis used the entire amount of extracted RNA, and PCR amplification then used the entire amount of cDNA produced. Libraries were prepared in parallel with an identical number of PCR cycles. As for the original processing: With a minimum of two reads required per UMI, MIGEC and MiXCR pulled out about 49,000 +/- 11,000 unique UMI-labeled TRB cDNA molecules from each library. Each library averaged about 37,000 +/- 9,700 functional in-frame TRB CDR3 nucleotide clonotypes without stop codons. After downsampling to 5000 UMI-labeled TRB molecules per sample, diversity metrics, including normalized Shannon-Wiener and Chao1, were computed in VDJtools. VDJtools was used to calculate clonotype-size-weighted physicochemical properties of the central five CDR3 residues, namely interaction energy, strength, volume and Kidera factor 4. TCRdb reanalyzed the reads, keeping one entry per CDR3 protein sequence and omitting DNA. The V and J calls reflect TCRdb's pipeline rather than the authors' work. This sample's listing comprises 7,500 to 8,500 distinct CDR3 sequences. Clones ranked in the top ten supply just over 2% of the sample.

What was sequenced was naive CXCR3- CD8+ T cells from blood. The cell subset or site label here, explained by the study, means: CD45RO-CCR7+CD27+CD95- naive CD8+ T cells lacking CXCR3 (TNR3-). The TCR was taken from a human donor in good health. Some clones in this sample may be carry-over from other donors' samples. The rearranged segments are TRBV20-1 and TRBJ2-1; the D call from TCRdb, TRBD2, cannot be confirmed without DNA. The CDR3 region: CSAPHIGLEREVRHSYNEQFF.